The T cell receptor beta chain under discussion was sequenced for a study of T cells in Graves' hyperthyroidism and ophthalmopathy. This clonotype was seen at least ten times. Amplified regions were TCR beta CDR3 sequences from RNA transcripts. First-round RT-PCR with HTBI primers amplified the TCR CDR3 region. MiXCR was run by TCRdb on the multiplex PCR reads, yielding one entry per CDR3 protein. The data show 85,000 to 110,000 distinct CDR3 sequences, approximately 48% seen once. This sequence originates from a man aged 35 to 55 with Graves' hyperthyroidism. Sequenced material: blood.

This CDR3 reads CASSLSSGLSGNTIYF. CDR3 nucleotide sequence: TGTGCCAGCAGCTTAAGTTCAGGGCTGTCTGGAAACACCATATATTTT. The rearrangement joins TRBV7-9 to TRBJ1-3, with a tentative D call TRBD1 (5 bases). Germline lookup yields CDR1 SEHNR and CDR2 FQNEAQ (reference sequence). The CDR3 spans 16 residues. Trimming took off 2 bases at V and 1 base at J, with 12 bases between the two ends.